A selection of T cell receptor beta chains follows, all from one sample in a study of blood T cells in healthy people across ages. TCRdb fed the 5' RACE reads into MiXCR, producing one record per CDR3 protein. The sample has about 1.5 million distinct CDR3 sequences, approximately 43% seen once. Sequenced: blood. The receptor set was obtained from a woman under 30 in good health. Both conserved end residues are part of each CDR3. D genes are given only for firm matches. Only part of the rows carry a size: once, few, many, or a class if the clone is expanded.

V gene: TRBV15; D gene: .; J gene: TRBJ1-4; clone size: .; CDR3 DNA: TGTGCCACCAGCAGTGTCCGGAGTTCATACACTGATGAAAAACTGTTTTTT; CDR3 protein: CATSSVRSSYTDEKLFF
V gene: TRBV4-3; D gene: .; J gene: TRBJ1-1; clone size: .; CDR3 DNA: TGCGCCAGCAGCCAAGAGGGGACGGGAGCTTTCTTT; CDR3 protein: CASSQEGTGAFF
V gene: TRBV20-1; D gene: .; J gene: TRBJ2-3; clone size: .; CDR3 DNA: TGCAGTGTTGTTCCCGGGACACTCACAGATACGCAGTATTTT; CDR3 protein: CSVVPGTLTDTQYF
V gene: TRBV5-1; D gene: .; J gene: TRBJ1-1; clone size: many; CDR3 DNA: TGCGCCAGCAGCTTGGCCAAGGGATACACTGAAGCTTTCTTT; CDR3 protein: CASSLAKGYTEAFF
V gene: TRBV5-1; D gene: TRBD1; J gene: TRBJ1-2; clone size: .; CDR3 DNA: TGCGCCAGCAGCTTGGGGGACAGGCCCGCCTATGGCTACACCTTC; CDR3 protein: CASSLGDRPAYGYTF
V gene: TRBV5-1; D gene: .; J gene: TRBJ2-3; clone size: .; CDR3 DNA: TGCGCCAGCAGCTCCGACAGTAGTGCAGATACGCAGTATTTT; CDR3 protein: CASSSDSSADTQYF
V gene: TRBV6-2/TRBV6-3; D gene: .; J gene: TRBJ2-2; clone size: .; CDR3 DNA: TGTGCCAGCAGTCGCCTCTTCTCGGGGGCCAACACCGGGGAGCTGTTTTTT; CDR3 protein: CASSRLFSGANTGELFF
V gene: TRBV4-1; D gene: .; J gene: TRBJ2-2; clone size: .; CDR3 DNA: TGCGCCAGCAGCCAAGATAGCACTGGGGAGCTGTTTTTT; CDR3 protein: CASSQDSTGELFF
V gene: TRBV5-1; D gene: TRBD1; J gene: TRBJ2-1; clone size: .; CDR3 DNA: TGCGCCAGCAGCTTTCAGGGGGCGGATGAGCAGTTCTTC; CDR3 protein: CASSFQGADEQFF
V gene: TRBV29-1; D gene: TRBD1; J gene: TRBJ1-2; clone size: .; CDR3 DNA: TGCAGCGTGGACAGGAGCGTAGGCTACACCTTC; CDR3 protein: CSVDRSVGYTF
V gene: TRBV27; D gene: TRBD2; J gene: TRBJ2-7; clone size: .; CDR3 DNA: TGTGCCAGCAGTTACGTAGGGACTACCTTAATCAATGAGCAGTACTTC; CDR3 protein: CASSYVGTTLINEQYF
V gene: TRBV30; D gene: TRBD1; J gene: TRBJ2-4; clone size: .; CDR3 DNA: TGTGCCTGGAGTCAGGGACAGGTGATAGCCAAAAACATTCAGTACTTC; CDR3 protein: CAWSQGQVIAKNIQYF
V gene: TRBV2; D gene: TRBD1; J gene: TRBJ1-2; clone size: .; CDR3 DNA: TGTGCCAGCAGTGTACCGACAGGGGATAACTATGGCTACACCTTC; CDR3 protein: CASSVPTGDNYGYTF
V gene: TRBV29-1; D gene: TRBD2; J gene: TRBJ2-3; clone size: .; CDR3 DNA: TGCAGCGTTGGGAGTAGCGGGGGCACAGATACGCAGTATTTT; CDR3 protein: CSVGSSGGTDTQYF
V gene: TRBV27; D gene: .; J gene: TRBJ2-2; clone size: once; CDR3 DNA: TGTGCCAGCAGTTTTCTTAGCGGTCCAAACACCGGGGAGCTGTTTTTT; CDR3 protein: CASSFLSGPNTGELFF
V gene: TRBV27; D gene: TRBD1; J gene: TRBJ2-7; clone size: .; CDR3 DNA: TGTGCCAGCAGTGTAATGGGACAGGGGAACGAGCAGTACTTC; CDR3 protein: CASSVMGQGNEQYF
V gene: TRBV7-2; D gene: .; J gene: TRBJ1-2; clone size: .; CDR3 DNA: TGTGCAAGCAGCTTAGGAACAGCCTTAGAAAACTATGGCTACACCTTC; CDR3 protein: CASSLGTALENYGYTF
V gene: TRBV20-1; D gene: TRBD1; J gene: TRBJ2-5; clone size: .; CDR3 DNA: TGCAGTGCTAACCCACACCGGGACAGGACTCGTGAGACCCAGTACTTC; CDR3 protein: CSANPHRDRTRETQYF
V gene: TRBV20-1; D gene: .; J gene: TRBJ2-7; clone size: .; CDR3 DNA: TGCAGTGCTAGAGACCCCCGGAGGTCGACCCACGGCGAGCAGTACTTC; CDR3 protein: CSARDPRRSTHGEQYF
V gene: TRBV27; D gene: TRBD1; J gene: TRBJ2-7; clone size: many; CDR3 DNA: TGTGCCAGCAGTCTTACCGGGACAGTATACGAGCAGTACTTC; CDR3 protein: CASSLTGTVYEQYF
V gene: TRBV12-3/TRBV12-4; D gene: TRBD1; J gene: TRBJ2-3; clone size: few; CDR3 DNA: TGTGCCAGCAGTTCCCCAGACAGGGACCGCACAGATACGCAGTATTTT; CDR3 protein: CASSSPDRDRTDTQYF
V gene: TRBV10-3; D gene: TRBD1; J gene: TRBJ2-3; clone size: .; CDR3 DNA: TGTGCCATCAGTGAGGTCGCAGGGGGTAGAAATACGCAGTATTTT; CDR3 protein: CAISEVAGGRNTQYF
V gene: TRBV20-1; D gene: .; J gene: TRBJ2-7; clone size: .; CDR3 DNA: TGCAGTGCTAGAGATAGTGGCTGGATGAGCTCCTACGAGCAGTACTTC; CDR3 protein: CSARDSGWMSSYEQYF
V gene: TRBV7-8; D gene: .; J gene: TRBJ2-1; clone size: .; CDR3 DNA: TGTGCCAGCAGCGTAGAAACCCCCAACAATGAGCAGTTCTTC; CDR3 protein: CASSVETPNNEQFF
V gene: TRBV7-9; D gene: TRBD1; J gene: TRBJ2-7; clone size: .; CDR3 DNA: TGTGCCAGCAGCTCAGCCGGGACAGGGACCTACGAGCAGTACTTC; CDR3 protein: CASSSAGTGTYEQYF
V gene: TRBV13; D gene: .; J gene: TRBJ2-1; clone size: few; CDR3 DNA: TGTGCCAGCAGCTTCCGGGCAGGGCTGGGGGACAATGAGCAGTTCTTC; CDR3 protein: CASSFRAGLGDNEQFF
V gene: TRBV5-1; D gene: .; J gene: TRBJ1-5; clone size: .; CDR3 DNA: TGCGCCGGCAGCTCGGGGACCGAGAGCAATCAGCCCCAGCATTTT; CDR3 protein: CAGSSGTESNQPQHF
V gene: TRBV7-2; D gene: TRBD2; J gene: TRBJ2-1; clone size: few; CDR3 DNA: TGTGCCAGCAGCTTACGAACTCGGACTAGCGGGATCTACAATGAGCAGTTCTTC; CDR3 protein: CASSLRTRTSGIYNEQFF
V gene: TRBV7-2; D gene: .; J gene: TRBJ1-6; clone size: .; CDR3 DNA: TGTGCCAGCAGCCCAGGGGCTCAGAGCTCCTATAATTCACCCCTCCACTTT; CDR3 protein: CASSPGAQSSYNSPLHF
V gene: TRBV5-1; D gene: .; J gene: TRBJ1-4; clone size: .; CDR3 DNA: TGCGCCAGCAGCTTGGACAGCGTTAATGAAAAACTGTTTTTT; CDR3 protein: CASSLDSVNEKLFF
V gene: TRBV29-1; D gene: .; J gene: TRBJ1-1; clone size: .; CDR3 DNA: TGCAGCGTTGCCTTAGTAGCGGAAATGAACACTGAAGCTTTCTTT; CDR3 protein: CSVALVAEMNTEAFF
V gene: TRBV11-2; D gene: .; J gene: TRBJ2-3; clone size: .; CDR3 DNA: TGTGCCAGCAGCGCCACAGGGCCCACCTCTAGCACAGATACGCAGTATTTT; CDR3 protein: CASSATGPTSSTDTQYF
V gene: TRBV11-2; D gene: .; J gene: TRBJ1-6; clone size: few; CDR3 DNA: TGTGCCAGCACCGGACTGACATATAATTCACCCCTCCACTTT; CDR3 protein: CASTGLTYNSPLHF
V gene: TRBV12-3/TRBV12-4; D gene: TRBD2; J gene: TRBJ2-3; clone size: .; CDR3 DNA: TGTGCCAGAAGTCTACTAGCGGGGAGCACAGATACGCAGTATTTT; CDR3 protein: CARSLLAGSTDTQYF
V gene: TRBV4-1; D gene: .; J gene: TRBJ2-7; clone size: few; CDR3 DNA: TGCGCCAGCAGCCAAGACCCGGACACCTTATACTCCTACGAGCAGTACTTC; CDR3 protein: CASSQDPDTLYSYEQYF
V gene: TRBV18; D gene: TRBD1; J gene: TRBJ2-5; clone size: .; CDR3 DNA: TGTGCCAGCTCACGGGACAGGAAAGTCCAAGAGACCCAGTACTTC; CDR3 protein: CASSRDRKVQETQYF
V gene: TRBV6-2/TRBV6-3; D gene: TRBD2; J gene: TRBJ2-3; clone size: few; CDR3 DNA: TGTGCCAGCAGTTACTCGACTAGCGGGGGGAGCACGCAGTATTTT; CDR3 protein: CASSYSTSGGSTQYF
V gene: TRBV3-1; D gene: TRBD2; J gene: TRBJ2-7; clone size: .; CDR3 DNA: TGTGCCAGCAGCGGGGGATCTAGCGGGATCTACGAGCAGTACTTC; CDR3 protein: CASSGGSSGIYEQYF
V gene: TRBV20-1; D gene: .; J gene: TRBJ2-7; clone size: few; CDR3 DNA: TGCAGTGCTAGGACACTTGGACTCTCCTACGAGCAGTACTTC; CDR3 protein: CSARTLGLSYEQYF
V gene: TRBV28; D gene: .; J gene: TRBJ1-1; clone size: .; CDR3 DNA: TGTGCCAGCAGTTTCGGTAGGAGGTACACTGAAGCTTTCTTT; CDR3 protein: CASSFGRRYTEAFF
V gene: TRBV24-1; D gene: TRBD2; J gene: TRBJ2-7; clone size: few; CDR3 DNA: TGTGCCACCAGTGATTTCGGGCGGGAGGCCTACAATGAGCAGTACTTC; CDR3 protein: CATSDFGREAYNEQYF
V gene: TRBV6-6; D gene: .; J gene: TRBJ2-5; clone size: .; CDR3 DNA: TGTGCCAGTCTCCCGGGGGCGGGACACAATGAGCAGTACTTC; CDR3 protein: CASLPGAGHNEQYF
V gene: TRBV29-1; D gene: .; J gene: TRBJ2-3; clone size: .; CDR3 DNA: TGTAGCGTTGAAAGTCGGGGGGCCGGCACAGATACGCAGTATTTT; CDR3 protein: CSVESRGAGTDTQYF
V gene: TRBV5-6; D gene: .; J gene: TRBJ1-1; clone size: .; CDR3 DNA: TGTGCCAGCAGCTTGGTGACGCTTCTATGGGGAACTGAAGCTTTCTTT; CDR3 protein: CASSLVTLLWGTEAFF
V gene: TRBV12-3/TRBV12-4; D gene: .; J gene: TRBJ2-3; clone size: few; CDR3 DNA: TGTGCCAGCAGTTTACTCCCCAGCACAGATACGCAGTATTTT; CDR3 protein: CASSLLPSTDTQYF
V gene: TRBV6-5; D gene: .; J gene: TRBJ2-6; clone size: .; CDR3 DNA: TGTGCCAGCAGTACTGGACAGTTCAGCTCTGGGGCCAACGTCCTGACTTTC; CDR3 protein: CASSTGQFSSGANVLTF
V gene: TRBV29-1; D gene: .; J gene: TRBJ1-4; clone size: .; CDR3 DNA: TGCAGCGTGTCGAGGCAGACTAATGAAAAACTGTTTTTT; CDR3 protein: CSVSRQTNEKLFF
V gene: TRBV7-8; D gene: .; J gene: TRBJ1-6; clone size: .; CDR3 DNA: TGTGCCAGCAGCTTAAGGGTGATAGGACAGAGCTCCTATAATTCACCCCTCCACTTT; CDR3 protein: CASSLRVIGQSSYNSPLHF
V gene: TRBV13; D gene: .; J gene: TRBJ2-7; clone size: .; CDR3 DNA: TGTGCCAGCAGCCTCTCAAGGGCGGGCGGTTTCTCCTACGAGCAGTACTTC; CDR3 protein: CASSLSRAGGFSYEQYF